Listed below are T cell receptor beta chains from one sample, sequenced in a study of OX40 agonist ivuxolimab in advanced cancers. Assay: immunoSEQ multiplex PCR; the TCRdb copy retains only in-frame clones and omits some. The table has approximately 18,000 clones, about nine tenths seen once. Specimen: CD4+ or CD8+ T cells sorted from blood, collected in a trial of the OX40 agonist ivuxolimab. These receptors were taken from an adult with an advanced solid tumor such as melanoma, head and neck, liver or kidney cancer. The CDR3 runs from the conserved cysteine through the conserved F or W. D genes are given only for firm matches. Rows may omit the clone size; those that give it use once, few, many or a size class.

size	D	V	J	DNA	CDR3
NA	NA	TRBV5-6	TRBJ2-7	TGTGCCAGCAGCCCCGGGCCAGGGACGGCCGAGCAGTACTTC	CASSPGPGTAEQYF
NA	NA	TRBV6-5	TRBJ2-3	TGTGCCAGCAGCGACACAGATACGCAGTATTTT	CASSDTDTQYF
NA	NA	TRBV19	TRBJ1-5	TGTGCCAGTAGTCGGCTGGGATTGGAGCCCCAGCATTTT	CASSRLGLEPQHF
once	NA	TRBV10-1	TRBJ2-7	TGCGCCAGCAGGGGGGACACCGAATACGAGCAGTACTTC	CASRGDTEYEQYF
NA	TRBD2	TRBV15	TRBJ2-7	TGTGCCACCAGCAGAGGTGGCGGGAGCTCCTACGAGCAGTACTTC	CATSRGGGSSYEQYF
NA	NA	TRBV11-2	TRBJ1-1	TGTGCCAGCAGCCTCGGGGTCGGTGGCACTGAAGCTTTCTTT	CASSLGVGGTEAFF
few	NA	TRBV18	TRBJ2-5	TGTGCCAGCTCACCAAAAGAGACCCAGTACTTC	CASSPKETQYF
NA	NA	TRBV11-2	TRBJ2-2	TGTGCCAGCAGCTTAGAGAGAGGCGGGGAGCTGTTTTTT	CASSLERGGELFF
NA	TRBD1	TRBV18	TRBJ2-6	TGTGCCAGCTCACCACCACCGGTCAGGGGGCCCTCTGGGGCCAACGTCCTGACTTTC	CASSPPPVRGPSGANVLTF
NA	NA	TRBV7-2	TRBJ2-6	TGTGCCAGCAGCTTAGTTACGGGGGCCAACGTCCTGACTTTC	CASSLVTGANVLTF
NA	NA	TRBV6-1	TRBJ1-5	TGTGCCAGCAGCGCACAGGGTACCTATCAGCCCCAGCATTTT	CASSAQGTYQPQHF
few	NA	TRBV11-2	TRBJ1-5	TGTGCCAGCAGCTTAAGACCGGGCCCCAATCAGCCCCAGCATTTT	CASSLRPGPNQPQHF
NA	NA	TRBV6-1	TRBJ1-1	TGTGCCAGCAGTGAACAGGCAGGGGTGAACACTGAAGCTTTCTTT	CASSEQAGVNTEAFF